Described below is a single T cell receptor beta chain sequence and its context. This record comes from a study of identical twins. The CDR3 spans 14 residues. Trimming cost V 7 bases and J 2 bases, with 15 bases left between them. In TCRdb, the 5' RACE reads were re-called with MiXCR into one record per CDR3 protein. The sample lists approximately 620,000 distinct CDR3 sequences, more than 6.5% occurring once. The same sample was also used in a study of yellow fever vaccine responses in identical twins.

The sequence was collected from a woman aged 18-29 years in good health. The chain employs TRBV12-3 or TRBV12-4 and TRBJ2-7; D remains ambiguous. Sequencing input: PBMCs. The CDR3 DNA is TGTGCCAGCACCACCAAGCTGGTCGCCTACGAGCAGTACTTC. Translating it yields CASTTKLVAYEQYF.